A single sample is the source of the 22 T cell receptor beta chains below, sequenced in a study of shared clonotypes between healthy human individuals. The repertoire was sequenced with immunoSEQ multiplex PCR; TCRdb's copy has only in-frame clones and lacks some. Of roughly 660,000 clones listed, roughly 91% are singletons. Sequencing input: memory CD8+ T cells from PBMCs. Indicated subset: CD45RO+ cells pooled with CCR7-negative TemRA cells. Receptor source: a man between 18 and 35 years old in good health. Some clones in this sample may be carry-over from other donors' samples.

This chain joins TRBV28 and TRBJ2-1; D is unresolved. The V end lost 4 bases, the J end lost 4 bases, and 8 bases lay between the germline ends. Looked up from germline, CDR1 is MDHEN and CDR2 is SYDVKM. The CDR3 loop spans 13 amino acids. The CDR3 region is CASSSRGYNEQFF. CDR3 nucleotide sequence: TGTGCCAGCAGTTCTCGCGGTTACAATGAGCAGTTCTTC.

The chain uses TRBV5-6 and TRBJ1-2; TRBD1 aligns across 9 bases. The trim removed 3 bases at V and 13 bases at J, leaving 7 bases unmatched. The germline gives CDR1 SGHDT, CDR2 YYEEEE. CDR3 length: 12 residues. CDR3 bases: TGTGCCAGCAGCTCCCGGGACAGGGTTCGCACCTTC. Residues: CASSSRDRVRTF.

The V call is TRBV29-1, the J call TRBJ2-7; TRBD2 matches 10 bases. The germline V gene encodes CDR1 SQVTM and CDR2 ANQGSEA. The junction had 12 bases not matched to a gene; V was cut back by 0 bases and J by 1 base. The CDR3 extends over 18 amino acids. CDR3 region: CSVEDRATPGLASYEQYF. In DNA form, the CDR3 reads TGCAGCGTTGAAGATCGTGCGACCCCGGGACTAGCGTCCTACGAGCAGTACTTC.

This clone was found a few times. For the CDR3, the DNA is TGTGCCAGCAGTTTAGCGCCGACAGGGAAAAACTCCGAGCAGTACTTC. Residues: CASSLAPTGKNSEQYF. This chain uses TRBV28 with TRBJ2-7, with 7 bases matching TRBD1. The CDR3 contains 16 residues. CDR1 is MDHEN, CDR2 SYDVKM, per germline. The trim removed 2 bases at V and 6 bases at J, leaving 13 bases unmatched. The whole variable domain, filled in from reference TRBV28 and TRBJ2-7, reads DVKVTQSSRYLVKRTGEKVFLECVQDMDHENMFWYRQDPGLGLRLIYFSYDVKMKEKGDIPEGYSVSREKKERFSLILESASTNQTSMYLCASSLAPTGKNSEQYFGPGTRLTVT.

The chain links TRBV11-2 to TRBJ2-2; D unresolved. Trimming pared 0 bases from V and 6 bases from J, leaving 8 bases between. From germline, CDR1 is SGHAT and CDR2 FQNNGV. CDR3 length: 14 amino acids. DNA for the CDR3: TGTGCCAGCAGCTTAGACATTAAATCCGGGGAGCTGTTTTTT. As protein: CASSLDIKSGELFF.

The chain links TRBV28 to TRBJ1-2, with TRBD1 matching over 8 bases. This CDR3 comprises 15 residues. The J segment lost 5 bases and the V segment lost 4 bases, leaving 9 bases of the junction unmatched. Germline V gene lookup returns CDR1 MDHEN and CDR2 SYDVKM. The CDR3 sequence is CASSYVDRGGYGYTF. For the CDR3, the DNA is TGTGCCAGCAGTTATGTAGACAGGGGAGGGTATGGCTACACCTTC.

This clone was recorded a few times. The J gene is TRBJ2-7, the V gene TRBV21-1; the table calls TRBD2, which could not be checked here. TRBV21-1 is listed as a pseudogene. The CDR3 length is 12 residues. CDR3 in amino acids: CASSSGDYEQYF. The DNA for the CDR3 is TGTGCCAGCAGCTCGGGGGACTACGAGCAGTACTTC.

V and J are TRBV27 and TRBJ2-7; 12 positions agree with TRBD2. Germline CDR1 is MNHEY and CDR2 is SMNVEV (reference sequence). The length of the CDR3 is 17 residues. J was trimmed by 0 bases and V by 6 bases; bases with no gene match: 9. The CDR3: CASRGGLAGRSSYEQYF. In DNA form, the CDR3 reads TGTGCCAGCAGGGGGGGACTAGCGGGCCGGAGCTCCTACGAGCAGTACTTC.

This sequence joins TRBV5-1 and TRBJ2-5; 10 nucleotides agree with TRBD1. The CDR3 is made up of 16 amino acids. V lost 0 bases, J lost 2 bases, and 4 bases stayed unmatched. CDR1 is SGHRS, CDR2 YFSETQ, per germline. CDR3 in DNA: TGCGCCAGCAGCTTGGAGACAGGGGGCGATCAAGAGACCCAGTACTTC. Translated: CASSLETGGDQETQYF.

The V and J genes are TRBV9 and TRBJ2-7, with 9 bases that match TRBD2. CDR1 and CDR2 (germline): SGDLS, YYNGEE. The CDR3 sequence is 16 residues long. The V gene end was trimmed by 4 bases and the J gene end by 0 bases; junction bases not matched to a gene: 8. As DNA, the CDR3 is TGTGCCAGCAGCCCATCGACTAGCGGCATCTCCTACGAGCAGTACTTC. It codes for CASSPSTSGISYEQYF.

The V gene is TRBV19, the J gene TRBJ2-6; possibly TRBD2 for D (6 bases). CDR1 and CDR2 from the germline V gene are LNHDA and SQIVND (reference sequence). V gave up 4 bases and J gave up 2 bases, with 30 bases separating them. The length of the CDR3 is 22 residues. The DNA for the CDR3 is TGTGCCAGTAGTACAACCGGGACCCCCGGGGGATATTTAGGGGCTGGGGCCAACGTCCTGACTTTC. Translating gives CASSTTGTPGGYLGAGANVLTF. Combining the CDR3 with reference TRBV19 and TRBJ2-6 gives the whole variable domain DGGITQSPKYLFRKEGQNVTLSCEQNLNHDAMYWYRQDPGQGLRLIYYSQIVNDFQKGDIAEGYSVSREKKESFPLTVTSAQKNPTAFYLCASSTTGTPGGYLGAGANVLTFGAGSRLTVL.

This clone was seen only once. V usage is TRBV10-3 and J usage is TRBJ2-1; TRBD2 is a possible D gene (6 bases). V lost 7 bases, J lost 7 bases, and 14 bases lay in between. CDR3 length: 13 residues. The germline V gene encodes CDR1 ENHRY and CDR2 SYGVKD. In DNA form, the CDR3 reads TGTGCCATCAAACTAGCCCCGCCGAATGAGCAGTTCTTC. Translating gives CAIKLAPPNEQFF.

This clone was seen a single time. The rearrangement links TRBV7-9 to TRBJ2-5, with D possibly called TRBD1 or TRBD2 (6 bases each). The CDR3 extends over 16 amino acids. CDR1 is SEHNR and CDR2 is FQNEAQ in the germline V gene (reference sequence). The V gene lost 1 base and the J gene lost 1 base, with 13 bases spanning the gap. CDR3 in DNA: TGTGCCAGCAGCTTAGTGTGGAGGGGGAGCCAAGAGACCCAGTACTTC. Translated: CASSLVWRGSQETQYF.

V usage is TRBV7-9 and J usage is TRBJ2-4, with D tentatively TRBD2 (5 bases). Germline assignment: CDR1 SEHNR and CDR2 FQNEAQ (reference sequence). This CDR3 region has 19 residues. Trimming shortened V by 4 bases and J by 0 bases, and 22 bases separated the two germline ends. The CDR3 DNA reads TGTGCCAGCAGCTCAACCGAGCGGATCTTATCCCTAGCCAAAAACATTCAGTACTTC. Translating it yields CASSSTERILSLAKNIQYF.

The chain combines TRBV4-3 with TRBJ2-1; tentative D call: TRBD1 (6 bases). The V gene's germline CDR1 is LGHNA and CDR2 YSLEER. This CDR3 is 15 amino acids long. Trimming took 1 base from V and 4 from J, leaving 11 bases between them. CDR3 nucleotides: TGCGCCAGCAGCCAAGCCGACAGGCGTTACAATGAGCAGTTCTTC. Its translation: CASSQADRRYNEQFF.

A word on this clone: This likely traces to a read error, being one base from a far larger clone. This specimen includes other DNA sequences encoding the same CDR3. The CDR3 DNA reads TGCGCCAGCAGCCAGGGACGGAACACTGAAGCTTTCTTT. This translates into CASSQGRNTEAFF. The chain has TRBV4-1 and TRBJ1-1; D might be TRBD1 (5 bases). The V end was cut by 3 bases, the J end by 1 base, with 6 bases between. Germline lookup yields CDR1 MGHRA and CDR2 YSYEKL. The CDR3 spans 13 residues.

The chain employs TRBV13 and TRBJ2-7, with 12 bases that match TRBD1. The J segment lost 5 bases and the V segment lost 7 bases, leaving 9 bases of the junction unmatched. CDR1 is PRHDT and CDR2 is FYEKMQ in the germline V gene (reference sequence). CDR3 size: 15 residues. The CDR3 coding sequence is TGTGCCAGCAACGGCCCGGGACAGGGGGCCCACGAGCAGTACTTC. As protein: CASNGPGQGAHEQYF.

J is TRBJ1-1 and V is TRBV28, with unresolved D. Trimming pared 5 bases from V and 0 bases from J, leaving 10 bases between. The germline CDR1 and CDR2 sequences are MDHEN and SYDVKM. This CDR3 region has 14 residues. The CDR3 protein is CASSNRRVNTEAFF. CDR3 coding DNA: TGTGCCAGCAGTAACCGGAGGGTGAACACTGAAGCTTTCTTT. Drawing the rest from reference TRBV28 and TRBJ1-1, the complete variable domain is DVKVTQSSRYLVKRTGEKVFLECVQDMDHENMFWYRQDPGLGLRLIYFSYDVKMKEKGDIPEGYSVSREKKERFSLILESASTNQTSMYLCASSNRRVNTEAFFGQGTRLTVV.

The chain has TRBV7-9 and TRBJ2-7; the match to TRBD2 covers 7 bases. The CDR3 loop spans 15 amino acids. From germline, CDR1 is SEHNR and CDR2 FQNEAQ (reference sequence). Trimming at V came to 2 bases and at J to 1 base, leaving 5 bases not matched to a gene. DNA of the CDR3: TGTGCCAGCAGCTTATGGGCGGGAGAGTCCTACGAGCAGTACTTC. Amino acids: CASSLWAGESYEQYF.

This sequence joins TRBV28 and TRBJ2-7; maybe TRBD1 (6 bases). V lost 7 bases and J lost 0, with 16 bases in between. Germline loops: CDR1 MDHEN, CDR2 SYDVKM. This CDR3 contains 15 residues. Written as DNA, the CDR3 is TGTGCCAGCAATGAGGTTCGGACAGACTCCTACGAGCAGTACTTC. It encodes CASNEVRTDSYEQYF.

This rearrangement joins TRBV28 to TRBJ2-1; 11 positions match TRBD2. CDR1 and CDR2 from the germline V gene are MDHEN and SYDVKM. The CDR3 spans 20 residues. Trimming cost V 2 bases and J 0 bases; bases outside gene matches: 12. The CDR3 bases are TGTGCCAGCAGTTTACCTCCGGGACTAGCGGTCCCCAGCTCCTACAATGAGCAGTTCTTC. Encoded protein: CASSLPPGLAVPSSYNEQFF. Full variable domain (rest looked up from reference TRBV28 and TRBJ2-1): DVKVTQSSRYLVKRTGEKVFLECVQDMDHENMFWYRQDPGLGLRLIYFSYDVKMKEKGDIPEGYSVSREKKERFSLILESASTNQTSMYLCASSLPPGLAVPSSYNEQFFGPGTRLTVL.

J is TRBJ1-4 and V is TRBV7-9; D is perhaps TRBD1 (5 bases). V was cut by 5 bases and J by 4 bases, with 14 bases left in between. The CDR3 is 15 residues long. Germline V gene sequence: CDR1 SEHNR, CDR2 FQNEAQ (reference sequence). Here the CDR3 reads CASSEGTAINEKLFF. In DNA, the CDR3 is TGTGCCAGCAGCGAAGGGACGGCTATTAATGAAAAACTGTTTTTT.